This TCR beta chain was recovered during a study of early T cells in non-severe SARS-CoV-2 infection (dated by TCRdb to the early 2020s). Context from the whole study: Bulk RNA from unsorted whole blood was used for TCR sequencing, so alpha and beta chains could not be paired. Beyond this particular receptor, the publication reports: VDJdb matching was skewed toward anti-spike CD8 responses and likely underestimated virus-specific expansions, missing private and CD4 specificities.

A remark on this clonotype: Its binding antigen is unknown. There are no base qualities to consult, and no much larger clone falls within one base.

Set within a cohort of healthcare workers in London, UK, this nested case-control study involved weekly PCR testing of nasopharyngeal swabs along with blood sampling. Healthcare workers were recruited during the week of the UK lockdown, between 23 and 31 March 2020, and followed weekly for up to roughly 15 weeks. V and J are truncated by 5 bases and 4 bases respectively, leaving an intervening sequence of 18 bases. CDR3 length: 15 amino acids, cysteine to phenylalanine. The retained sequence is limited to the CDR3, 45 bases, with the frame set at the first base. CDR1 and CDR2 are read off the germline V gene (reference sequence) as DFQATT and SNEGSKA. To prepare the library, 5' RACE was applied. TCRdb names NextSeq 500 as the instrument used. To correct for sequencing error and PCR bias, the TCR library protocol tagged individual cDNA molecules with unique molecular identifiers. Both TCR alpha and beta chains were sequenced, and tight co-correlation was observed between alpha and beta sequence abundances in each sample. Concerning the study's data processing: Decombinator V4 was used to annotate TCR sequences for V gene, J gene and CDR3. TCRs were defined as expanded if a significant change between any two time points was detected under a Poisson model with p below 0.0001. TCR abundances were normalised to the total number of TCRs sequenced per sample and were expressed as counts per million. MAIT TCRs were defined by TRAV1-2 paired with TRAJ12, TRAJ20 or TRAJ33, and iNKT TCRs by TRAV10 paired with TRAJ18. VDJdb, accessed on 1 November 2021, was searched for TCRs annotated for CMV, EBV and SARS-CoV-2, and TCRs annotated for more than one antigen were excluded. Clones were called with MiXCR by TCRdb after fastp trimmed the public reads at Q25, and only in-frame beta chains were retained. Every entry covers one CDR3 protein and lists the most common genes and DNA from its rows. The V and J calls here are based on TCRdb, not the publication. This sample comprises about 79,000 distinct CDR3 sequences, roughly 13% of them detected only once. The ten top clones hold 4.5% to 7% of the sample.

In this chain, TRBV20-1 is recombined with TRBJ2-1; the D segment could be TRBD2, given 5 matching bases. Sequencing input: whole blood. This TCR derives from an adult who was a healthcare worker with PCR-confirmed SARS-CoV-2 infection or an uninfected control (not recorded which). The CDR3 sequence is CSAPYEGTVYNEQFF. The nucleotide sequence reads TGCAGTGCTCCCTATGAGGGTACTGTATACAATGAGCAGTTCTTC.